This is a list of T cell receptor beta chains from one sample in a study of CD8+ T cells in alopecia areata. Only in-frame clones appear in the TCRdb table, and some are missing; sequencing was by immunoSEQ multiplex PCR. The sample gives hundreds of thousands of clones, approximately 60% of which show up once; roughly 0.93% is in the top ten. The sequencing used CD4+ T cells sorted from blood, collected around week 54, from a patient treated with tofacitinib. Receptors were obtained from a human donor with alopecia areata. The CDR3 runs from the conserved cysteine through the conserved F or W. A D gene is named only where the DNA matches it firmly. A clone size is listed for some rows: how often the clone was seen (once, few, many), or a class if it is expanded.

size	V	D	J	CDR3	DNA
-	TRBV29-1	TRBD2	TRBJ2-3	CSGEGGGGADTQYF	TGCAGCGGTGAGGGCGGGGGGGGCGCAGATACGCAGTATTTT
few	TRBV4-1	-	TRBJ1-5	CASSQGGGGHQPQHF	TGCGCCAGCAGCCAAGGTGGAGGTGGGCATCAGCCCCAGCATTTT
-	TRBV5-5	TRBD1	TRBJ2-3	CASSWTGRSPTDTQYF	TGTGCCAGCAGCTGGACAGGGAGGTCGCCCACAGATACGCAGTATTTT
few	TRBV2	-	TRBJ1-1	CASSEYRARTAFF	TGTGCCAGCAGTGAGTACAGGGCCCGAACAGCTTTCTTT
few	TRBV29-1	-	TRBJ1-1	CSVLMSNTEAFF	TGCAGCGTCCTAATGTCGAACACTGAAGCTTTCTTT
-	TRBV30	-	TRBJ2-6	CAWSVGGTGANVLTF	TGTGCCTGGAGTGTAGGAGGGACTGGGGCCAACGTCCTGACTTTC
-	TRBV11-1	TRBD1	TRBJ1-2	CASSLQGDGYTF	TGTGCCAGCAGCCTACAGGGGGATGGCTACACCTTC
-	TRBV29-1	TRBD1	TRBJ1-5	CSVGDSHSNQPQHF	TGCAGCGTGGGGGACAGCCATAGCAATCAGCCCCAGCATTTT
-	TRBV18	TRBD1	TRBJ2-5	CASSPQTGEETQYF	TGTGCCAGCTCACCACAGACAGGGGAAGAGACCCAGTACTTC
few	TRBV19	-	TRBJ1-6	CASSNRVFQTANSPLHF	TGTGCCAGTAGTAACCGGGTTTTCCAAACGGCGAATTCACCCCTCCACTTT
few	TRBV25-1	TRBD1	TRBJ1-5	CASSGQGSNQPQHF	TGTGCCAGCAGTGGACAGGGGAGCAATCAGCCCCAGCATTTT